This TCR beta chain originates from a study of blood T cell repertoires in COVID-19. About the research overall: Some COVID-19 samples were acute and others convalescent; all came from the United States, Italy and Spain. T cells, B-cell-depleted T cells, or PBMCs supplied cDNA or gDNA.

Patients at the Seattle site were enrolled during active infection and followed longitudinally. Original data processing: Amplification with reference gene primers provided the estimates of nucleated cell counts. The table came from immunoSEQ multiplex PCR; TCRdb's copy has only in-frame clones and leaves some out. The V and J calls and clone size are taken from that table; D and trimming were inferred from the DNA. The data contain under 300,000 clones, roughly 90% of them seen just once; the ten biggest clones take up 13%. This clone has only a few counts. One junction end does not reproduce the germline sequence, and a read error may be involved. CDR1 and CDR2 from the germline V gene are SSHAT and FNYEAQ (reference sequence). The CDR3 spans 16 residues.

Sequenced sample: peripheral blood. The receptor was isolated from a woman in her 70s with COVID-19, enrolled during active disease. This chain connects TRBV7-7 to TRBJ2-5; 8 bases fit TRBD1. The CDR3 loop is CASSPTPGGGQGTQYF. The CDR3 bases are TGTGCCAGCAGTCCGACCCCAGGGGGCGGGCAAGGGACCCAGTACTTC.